This entry features one T cell receptor (beta chain) sequence. What it binds is not known. As for the donors, each was a healthy bone marrow donor. The CDR3 runs 17 residues. The ends were cut back, 3 bases at V and 3 bases at J, with 21 bases in the middle. Germline CDR1 reads MGHRA; CDR2 reads YSYEKL. Primers for the PCR totalled 60 Vbeta and 13 Jbeta. Study processing details: Later, an analysis found roughly 80 million unique TCR beta chains, and 9.5 million to 12 million of these were shared. The protocol was immunoSEQ multiplex PCR, while the TCRdb copy is restricted to in-frame clones and leaves out a portion. Clone size and V and J calls were adopted from that table, with D and trimming inferred from the DNA. With 60,000 to 70,000 clones in the sample, the ten largest clones hold approximately 5.6%. This sample is part of a study of cytomegalovirus exposure and HLA in healthy donors. General study results and limits: TCR beta chain V- and J-gene trimming was linked, in a later analysis, to a missense variant in DCLRE1C. Reportedly, diagnosis of cytomegalovirus status by the classifier showed high specificity and sensitivity.

The TCR comes from a man aged 25 to 40 in good health and CMV-seropositive. Material for sequencing was PBMCs. The J gene is TRBJ2-7, the V gene TRBV4-1; perhaps TRBD2 as D (7 bases). This chain's CDR3 is CASSHPLGGQGFYEQYF. DNA for the CDR3: TGCGCCAGCAGCCACCCTCTCGGGGGGCAGGGCTTCTACGAGCAGTACTTC.